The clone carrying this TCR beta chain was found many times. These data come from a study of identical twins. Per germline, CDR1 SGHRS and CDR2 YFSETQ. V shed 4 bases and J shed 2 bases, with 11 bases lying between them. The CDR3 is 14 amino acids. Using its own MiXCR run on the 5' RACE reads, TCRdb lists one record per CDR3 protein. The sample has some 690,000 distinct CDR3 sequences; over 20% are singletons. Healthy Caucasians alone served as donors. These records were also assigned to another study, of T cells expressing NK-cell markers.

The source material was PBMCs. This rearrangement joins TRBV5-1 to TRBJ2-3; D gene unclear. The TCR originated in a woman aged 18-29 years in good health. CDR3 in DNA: TGCGCCAGCAGCCGCTACCTACCCACAGATACGCAGTATTTT. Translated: CASSRYLPTDTQYF.